The 14 T cell receptor beta chains presented below share a single source sample, sequenced in a study of tumor-infiltrating lymphocytes in primary liver carcinoma. Co-extracting RNA and DNA was done with roughly 18-32 mg of unsorted bulk tissue as input. TCR beta cDNA was made from approximately 540 ng total RNA with a constant-region primer. Researchers made the TCR beta libraries by running three nested multiplex PCR rounds with slightly modified ARM-PCR. For approximately 11 cycles apiece, the opening two PCR rounds ran with TRBV1-TRBV30 forward primers and a C-beta reverse primer. TCRdb passed the multiplex PCR reads through MiXCR, listing each CDR3 protein once. The sample has some 94,000 distinct CDR3 sequences, around two thirds seen once; the top ten hold around 9.5%. The sequenced material came from liver tumor tissue from sampling region 5. The subset denotes: tumor region T5, tumor centre. Receptors originate from an older woman with primary liver carcinoma and hepatitis B virus infection.

The chain employs TRBV12-3 or TRBV12-4 and TRBJ2-5; maybe TRBD2 (6 bases). The CDR3 consists of 11 residues. Trimming left V 11 bases short and J 11 bases short, with 18 bases between. DNA for the CDR3: TGTGCCGGCACCCCCGGCGGGACTCAGTACTTC. Translation: CAGTPGGTQYF.

Regarding this clonotype: The junction departs from germline at one end; a sequencing error may be responsible. The chain uses TRBV4-2 and TRBJ2-3; 8 bases line up with TRBD2. There are 17 residues in the CDR3. Germline V CDR1 and CDR2: LGHNA, YNFKEQ. CDR3 residues: CASSQEGLEGVADTPYF. The CDR3 region has the DNA TGTGCCAGCAGCCAAGAGGGACTAGAGGGAGTAGCAGATACGCCGTATTTT.

To note about this clonotype: Germline is not matched at one junction end, which may reflect a read error. The V and J genes are TRBV11-3 and TRBJ2-7, with 12 bases fitting TRBD1. In germline, CDR1 is SGHNT, CDR2 YENEEA. CDR3 length: 15 amino acids. CDR3: CVSSPGTGGNYEQYF. The CDR3 DNA reads as TGTGTCAGCAGCCCCGGGACAGGGGGCAACTACGAGCAATATTTC.

This clonotype was seen a few times. A much larger clone lies one base from this, so it may be a read error. J is TRBJ2-7 and V is TRBV12-3 or TRBV12-4; the match to TRBD1 covers 9 bases. The CDR3 spans 15 residues. With 3 bases clipped from V and 2 bases from J, the junction kept 5 bases outside the gene matches. The CDR3 reads CASSFSGTGPYEQYF. CDR3 in DNA: TGTGCCAGCAGTTTTTCCGGGACAGGGCCCTACGAGCAGTACTTC.

As for this clonotype: This may arise from a read error, as a much more abundant clone is one base away. The rearrangement joins TRBV28 to TRBJ2-1; D unresolved. Germline V gives CDR1 MDHEN, CDR2 SYDVKM. The CDR3 loop spans 14 amino acids. The V end lost 5 bases, the J end lost 8 bases, and 16 bases lay between the germline ends. The chain's CDR3 is CASSTIRTADEQFF. The CDR3 nucleotides read TGTGCCAGCAGTACCATCCGGACGGCAGATGAGCAGTTCTTC. The entire variable domain, with the rest obtained from reference TRBV28 and TRBJ2-1, is as follows: DVKVTQSSRYLVKRTGEKVFLECVQDMDHENMFWYRQDPGLGLRLIYFSYDVKMKEKGDIPEGYSVSREKKERFSLILESASTNQTSMYLCASSTIRTADEQFFGPGTRLTVL.

The J gene is TRBJ2-4, the V gene TRBV5-1, with D perhaps TRBD2 (7 bases). Trimming removed 4 bases at V and 6 bases at J, with 17 bases between. This CDR3 region has 15 residues. Per germline, CDR1 SGHRS and CDR2 YFSETQ. In DNA form, the CDR3 reads TGCGCCAGCAGCATGGAGGGGGGGTATGGAAACATTCAGTACTTC. Translation gives CASSMEGGYGNIQYF.

This clonotype was recorded at least ten times. The CDR3 loop reads CSVLTGPETQYF. CDR3 in DNA: TGCAGCGTCCTCACAGGGCCGGAGACCCAGTACTTC. V gene TRBV29-1 combines with J gene TRBJ2-5; the D gene is possibly TRBD1 (6 bases). Germline loops: CDR1 SQVTM, CDR2 ANQGSEA. Trimming removed 6 bases from V and 5 bases from J, with 13 bases in between. This CDR3 comprises 12 residues.

This chain uses TRBV6-5 with TRBJ2-7; tentatively, D is TRBD1 or TRBD2 (5 bases each). Germline CDR1 is MNHEY and CDR2 is SVGAGI. The CDR3 loop spans 14 amino acids. Here the CDR3 DNA reads TGTGTCAGTCTTCCGGGGCAGGGTTCGAACGAGCAGTACTTC. As protein: CVSLPGQGSNEQYF.

The sample holds a few counts of this clonotype. A much more abundant neighbour one base away suggests this may be a read error. The V and J genes are TRBV4-1 and TRBJ2-2, with D possibly being TRBD1 or TRBD2 (5 bases each). The ends were cut back, 1 base at V and 1 base at J, with 10 bases in the middle. Per the germline V gene, CDR1 is MGHRA and CDR2 is YSYEKL. This CDR3 contains 16 residues. CDR3 sequence (DNA): TGCGCCAGCAGCCAAGCCGGGGCGGGGAACACCGGGGAGCTGTTTTTT. Encoded protein: CASSQAGAGNTGELFF.

A word on this clonotype: This may come from a read error, since a much larger clone is one base off. The chain employs TRBV12-3 or TRBV12-4 and TRBJ1-1; the match to TRBD1 covers 8 bases. The CDR3 runs to 13 residues. CDR3 in DNA: TGTGTCACCCCCGGGACAGGGAACACTGAAGCTTTCTTT. It codes for CVTPGTGNTEAFF.

A few counts support this clonotype. The rearrangement links TRBV11-2 to TRBJ2-1; 13 positions match TRBD2. Germline V gene sequence: CDR1 SGHAT, CDR2 FQNNGV. The V gene end was trimmed by 4 bases and the J gene end by 10 bases; junction bases not matched to a gene: 10. This CDR3 contains 16 residues. The CDR3 coding sequence is TGTGCCAGCAGCTCCCGGACTAGCGGGGGCGGGGGGGAGCAGTTCTTC. This codes for CASSSRTSGGGGEQFF.

A word on this clonotype: One base away lies a much larger clone, so this may be a sequencing read error. The chain carries TRBV5-6 and TRBJ2-1; 12 nucleotides match TRBD2. This CDR3 comprises 17 residues. CDR1 is SGHDT and CDR2 is YYEEEE in the germline V gene. The CDR3 is CTSSLVRLAGAYNEQFF. The CDR3 DNA reads TGTACCAGCAGCTTGGTCCGACTAGCGGGAGCTTACAATGAGCAGTTCTTC.

This clonotype appeared a single time. At one of its ends the junction is not consistent with the germline gene, which may arise from a read error. The chain couples TRBV6-5 to TRBJ2-7, with unresolved D. Germline CDR1 and CDR2: MNHEY and SVGAGI. The CDR3 loop spans 14 amino acids. The CDR3 nucleotides are TGTGCCAGCAGTCGACCGGGCCCATATTACGAGCAATACTTC. This sequence encodes CASSRPGPYYEQYF.

This clonotype has ten or more counts. The V gene is TRBV5-4, the J gene TRBJ2-2; D may be TRBD1 (6 bases). This CDR3 has 15 amino acids. Germline values: CDR1 SGHNT, CDR2 YYREEE (reference sequence). V lost 3 bases and J 1 base, leaving 10 bases between the germline ends. The DNA for the CDR3 is TGTGCCAGCAGCTGGGTGACAGGGAACACCGGGGAGCTGTTTTTT. Amino acids: CASSWVTGNTGELFF.